These 32 T cell receptor beta chains came from one sample sequenced in a study of blood T cell repertoires in COVID-19. Clones were read by immunoSEQ multiplex PCR, and TCRdb kept only the in-frame ones, dropping some. Here the sample spans some 290,000 clones, around 89% being singletons. Sequenced material: peripheral blood. The receptors were gathered from a woman aged 40 to 50 with COVID-19, enrolled during active disease.

The J gene is TRBJ1-6, the V gene TRBV9; possible D gene TRBD1, 6 bases. Trimming took off 2 bases at V and 6 bases at J, with 12 bases between the two ends. The CDR3 consists of 15 residues. Germline values: CDR1 SGDLS, CDR2 YYNGEE. This CDR3 is CASSVTGFRNSPLHF. The CDR3 DNA is TGTGCCAGCAGCGTCACAGGGTTTCGTAATTCACCCCTCCACTTT.

The J gene is TRBJ1-5, the V gene TRBV11-2; TRBD1 matches at 7 bases. CDR1 is SGHAT and CDR2 is FQNNGV in the germline V gene. Germline trimming cut 9 bases from V and 2 bases from J; bases unmatched to any gene: 4. CDR3 length: 13 residues. CDR3 sequence (DNA): TGTGCCAGTTCGACAGGGCGCAATCAGCCCCAGCATTTT. Its translation: CASSTGRNQPQHF.

This chain connects TRBV28 to TRBJ2-5, with TRBD2 matching 10 bases. The CDR3 spans 16 residues. The ends lost 8 bases at V and 3 bases at J; junction bases unmatched: 12. Germline V gene sequence: CDR1 MDHEN, CDR2 SYDVKM. The CDR3 sequence is CASSSKASGSKETQYF. The CDR3 region has the DNA TGTGCCAGCTCATCGAAGGCTAGCGGGAGTAAAGAGACCCAGTACTTC.

The rearrangement links TRBV4-3 to TRBJ2-2, with D possibly being TRBD2 (6 bases). CDR1 is LGHNA, CDR2 YSLEER, per germline. CDR3 length: 16 residues. V was pared by 1 base and J by 4 bases, with 13 bases between. CDR3 sequence: CASSQVPGLLTGELFF. The CDR3 nucleotides are TGCGCCAGCAGCCAAGTACCGGGACTCCTCACCGGGGAGCTGTTTTTT.

The genes are TRBV4-3 and TRBJ1-4; D gene uncertain. Trimming took 4 bases from V and 8 from J, leaving 14 bases between them. The germline gives CDR1 LGHNA, CDR2 YSLEER. The CDR3 runs 14 residues. CDR3 nucleotides: TGCGCCAGCAGCCGGGCCGCGGGGAACGAAAAACTGTTTTTT. Residues: CASSRAAGNEKLFF.

The chain combines TRBV13 with TRBJ2-5; 13 nucleotides align to TRBD2. CDR1 is PRHDT and CDR2 is FYEKMQ in the germline V gene (reference sequence). This CDR3 spans 18 amino acids. J lost 1 base, V lost 3 bases, and 8 bases had no gene match. Written as DNA, the CDR3 is TGTGCCAGCAGCTTCTATGGGACTAGCGGGACATTCCAAGAGACCCAGTACTTC. It encodes CASSFYGTSGTFQETQYF.

The rearrangement joins TRBV5-1 to TRBJ1-2; 9 bases fit TRBD1. CDR1 and CDR2 from the germline V gene are SGHRS and YFSETQ. Losses at the gene ends were 0 bases for V and 8 bases for J; bases not matched to a gene: 11. The CDR3 has 16 residues. For the CDR3, the DNA is TGCGCCAGCAGCTTGGTCACCGGGACAGGGCAACGAGGCTACACCTTC. Translated, it gives CASSLVTGTGQRGYTF.

This chain joins TRBV23-1 and TRBJ2-1; D gene unclear. Being an ORF, TRBV23-1 has a function that is uncertain. Trimming shortened V by 3 bases and J by 5 bases, and 8 bases separated the two germline ends. The CDR3 consists of 13 residues. The CDR3 here is CASSHRKNNEQFF. In nucleotides, the CDR3 is TGCGCCAGCAGTCACAGGAAAAACAATGAGCAGTTCTTC.

In nucleotides, the CDR3 is TGTGCCAGCAGTTTGGGGGGGCACTATGGCTACACCTTC. It is translated as CASSLGGHYGYTF. The chain recombines TRBV27 with TRBJ1-2, with D tentatively TRBD1 (6 bases). CDR1 and CDR2 (germline): MNHEY, SMNVEV (reference sequence). The CDR3 sequence is 13 residues long. V was trimmed by 3 bases and J by 3 bases, leaving 8 bases between them.

In the case of this clone: The junction shows a germline mismatch at one end, possibly a read error. The CDR3 spells CASSPREGLNTEAFF. The CDR3 DNA sequence: TGTGCCAGCTCGCCACGGGAGGGGCTGAACACTGAAGCTTTCTTT. The chain links TRBV18 to TRBJ1-1; D may be TRBD1 (5 bases). CDR3 length: 15 residues. Germline V CDR1 and CDR2: KGHSH, LQKENI.

This clone was observed a single time. The CDR3 spells CASRGTGPKTQYF. The CDR3 DNA sequence: TGTGCCAGCAGGGGGACAGGGCCGAAGACCCAGTACTTC. The genes are TRBV6-5 and TRBJ2-5; TRBD1 matches 9 bases. The CDR3 loop spans 13 amino acids. V shed 6 bases and J 6 bases; nucleotides not matched to a gene: 5. Germline CDR1 is MNHEY and CDR2 is SVGAGI.

The chain carries TRBV28 and TRBJ2-7; 7 bases fit TRBD1. The CDR3 length is 15 residues. J lost 0 bases, V lost 3 bases, and 5 bases had no gene match. Germline loops: CDR1 MDHEN, CDR2 SYDVKM. CDR3 DNA: TGTGCCAGCAGTTTTCGAGGGACAGCCTCCTACGAGCAGTACTTC. Protein: CASSFRGTASYEQYF.

The chain uses TRBV9 and TRBJ1-6; D not certain. Looked up from germline, CDR1 is SGDLS and CDR2 is YYNGEE. V gave up 7 bases and J gave up 9 bases, with 11 bases separating them. The CDR3 has 12 residues. CDR3 DNA: TGTGCCAGCGGAACTTACAGTTCACCCCTCCACTTT. Amino acids: CASGTYSSPLHF. The entire variable domain, with the rest obtained from reference TRBV9 and TRBJ1-6, is as follows: DSGVTQTPKHLITATGQRVTLRCSPRSGDLSVYWYQQSLDQGLQFLIQYYNGEERAKGNILERFSAQQFPDLHSELNLSSLELGDSALYFCASGTYSSPLHFGNGTRLTVT.

The genes are TRBV11-2 and TRBJ1-1; 11 bases match TRBD1. CDR3 length equals 13 residues. V was clipped by 4 bases and J by 5 bases; unmatched bases: 0. Germline V CDR1 and CDR2: SGHAT, FQNNGV. CDR3 in amino acids: CASSWDRGTEAFF. CDR3 DNA: TGTGCCAGCAGCTGGGACAGGGGGACTGAAGCTTTCTTT.

This chain connects TRBV5-4 to TRBJ2-3; tentative D call: TRBD1 (5 bases). V lost 2 bases to trimming and J lost 6 bases, with 10 bases between them. CDR3 size: 13 residues. CDR1 is SGHNT, CDR2 YYREEE, per germline (reference sequence). CDR3 nucleotides: TGTGCCAGCAGCTTACAGGACCCGGATACGCAGTATTTT. Protein sequence: CASSLQDPDTQYF.

The chain uses TRBV9 and TRBJ1-3, with unresolved D. The germline V gene encodes CDR1 SGDLS and CDR2 YYNGEE. The CDR3 length is 14 residues. Trimming took 2 bases from V and 4 from J, leaving 10 bases between them. Here the CDR3 reads CASSVAPEGNTIYF. The CDR3 bases are TGTGCCAGCAGCGTCGCACCGGAGGGAAACACCATATATTTT.

The genes are TRBV7-9 and TRBJ1-1, with 10 nucleotides matching TRBD1. Per germline, CDR1 SEHNR and CDR2 FQNEAQ (reference sequence). V lost 1 base, J lost 3 bases, and 2 bases stayed unmatched. The CDR3 extends over 15 amino acids. CDR3 DNA sequence: TGTGCCAGCAGCTTAGTCGGGACAGGGGACACTGAAGCTTTCTTT. Encoded protein: CASSLVGTGDTEAFF.

In the case of this clone: This sample also contains other DNA sequences that code for the same CDR3. The chain is built from TRBV28 and TRBJ1-1, with a weak D call TRBD1 (5 bases). Trimming stripped 6 bases from V and 0 bases from J, with 11 bases between. Germline lookup yields CDR1 MDHEN and CDR2 SYDVKM. CDR3 length: 14 amino acids. This CDR3 reads CASSSTGLNTEAFF. The CDR3 nucleotides read TGTGCCAGCAGCTCAACAGGTCTGAACACTGAAGCTTTCTTT.

The chain recombines TRBV4-1 with TRBJ1-2; 7 nucleotides match TRBD1. The ends lost 0 bases at V and 4 bases at J; junction bases unmatched: 11. Germline V gene sequence: CDR1 MGHRA, CDR2 YSYEKL. This CDR3 contains 17 residues. CDR3 sequence reads: CASSQDITTGLGYGYTF. Here the CDR3 DNA reads TGCGCCAGCAGCCAAGATATCACGACAGGGCTTGGCTATGGCTACACCTTC.

The rearrangement joins TRBV30 to TRBJ2-6; perhaps TRBD1 as D (6 bases). The V end lost 5 bases, the J end lost 0 bases, and 20 bases lay between the germline ends. This CDR3 spans 18 amino acids. CDR1 and CDR2 (germline): GTSNPN, SVGIG (reference sequence). Here the CDR3 reads CAWVPLQGVYSGANVLTF. The CDR3 nucleotides read TGTGCCTGGGTCCCCCTACAGGGCGTATACTCTGGGGCCAACGTCCTGACTTTC.

The chain combines TRBV5-1 with TRBJ2-1; TRBD1 aligns across 7 bases. Germline CDR1 and CDR2: SGHRS and YFSETQ. V trimming: 4 bases; J trimming: 2 bases; junction bases outside the gene matches: 6. The CDR3 is 15 residues long. This CDR3 is CASSSDRVAYNEQFF. The CDR3 DNA follows: TGCGCCAGCAGCAGCGACAGGGTGGCCTACAATGAGCAGTTCTTC.

The V call is TRBV10-1, the J call TRBJ1-6; D gene ambiguous. The CDR3 length is 14 residues. V was trimmed by 3 bases and J by 8 bases, leaving 11 bases between them. Germline V CDR1 and CDR2: WNHNN, SYGVQD (reference sequence). CDR3 in DNA: TGCGCCAGCAGTGATGCGCGTACTCATTCACCCCTCCACTTT. It specifies CASSDARTHSPLHF.

The chain couples TRBV18 to TRBJ1-1; the D gene is possibly TRBD1 (5 bases). The CDR3 totals 14 residues. Germline CDR1 and CDR2: KGHSH and LQKENI. V was trimmed by 4 bases and J by 5 bases, leaving 14 bases between them. The CDR3 sequence: CASSQQGLGTEAFF. CDR3 DNA sequence: TGTGCCAGCTCACAGCAGGGATTGGGGACTGAAGCTTTCTTT.

The chain couples TRBV3-1 (or the pseudogene TRBV3-2) to TRBJ2-3; a weak D match, TRBD2 (6 bases). CDR3 length: 12 residues. CDR1 is LGHDT and CDR2 is YNNKEL in the germline V gene (reference sequence). The ends were cut back, 11 bases at V and 5 bases at J, with 14 bases in the middle. The DNA for the CDR3 is TGTGCCTCCCAGTTCGGGGGAGATACGCAGTATTTT. It codes for CASQFGGDTQYF.

This chain connects TRBV6-2 or TRBV6-3 to TRBJ2-1; 7 bases are a match to TRBD2. CDR1 is MNHEY and CDR2 is SVGEGT in the germline V gene. Germline trimming cut 5 bases from V and 6 bases from J; bases unmatched to any gene: 13. This CDR3 has 16 amino acids. Here the CDR3 reads CASSQDAGVIGNEQFF. Here the CDR3 DNA reads TGTGCCAGCAGTCAAGACGCGGGGGTCATAGGCAATGAGCAGTTCTTC.

About this clone: Other DNA sequences of this sample code for an identical CDR3. V and J are TRBV19 and TRBJ1-1; D is unclear. Germline V gene data show CDR1 as LNHDA and CDR2 as SQIVND (reference sequence). V dropped 1 base and J dropped 1 base, with 4 bases sitting between them. This CDR3 comprises 13 residues. In DNA, the CDR3 is TGTGCCAGTAGTATAGCCAGGAACACTGAAGCTTTCTTT. Its protein product is CASSIARNTEAFF.

This sequence joins TRBV5-1 and TRBJ1-1; 8 positions agree with TRBD1. This CDR3 is built from 13 residues. CDR1 is SGHRS and CDR2 is YFSETQ in the germline V gene. The J segment lost 4 bases and the V segment lost 2 bases, leaving 1 base of the junction unmatched. This CDR3 is CASSFTGGTEAFF. The DNA of the CDR3 is TGCGCCAGCAGCTTCACAGGGGGCACTGAAGCTTTCTTT.

The V gene is TRBV7-2, the J gene TRBJ1-2, with D unclear. The ends were cut back, 2 bases at V and 7 bases at J, with 29 bases in the middle. Germline CDR1 reads SGHTA; CDR2 reads FQGNSA. The CDR3 sequence is 19 residues long. As DNA, the CDR3 is TGTGCCAGCAGCTTAAGAGGGCAGTTTCACGACGTGGTCGCTAGTGGCTACACCTTC. It yields the protein CASSLRGQFHDVVASGYTF.

The genes are TRBV19 and TRBJ2-7; the match to TRBD1 covers 7 bases. With 5 bases clipped from V and 3 bases from J, the junction kept 13 bases outside the gene matches. This CDR3 comprises 16 residues. Germline V lookup: CDR1 LNHDA, CDR2 SQIVND (reference sequence). CDR3 protein: CASSEPGQTTSYEQYF. CDR3 in DNA: TGTGCCAGTAGTGAACCGGGACAGACCACCAGCTACGAGCAGTACTTC.

The chain couples TRBV19 to TRBJ1-5; 11 positions match TRBD1. J lost 7 bases, V lost 5 bases, and 13 bases had no gene match. The germline gives CDR1 LNHDA, CDR2 SQIVND (reference sequence). This CDR3 spans 17 amino acids. CDR3 coding DNA: TGTGCCAGTAGTCGGCTGACCGGACAGGGGGCCGTACAGCCCCAGCATTTT. Translation: CASSRLTGQGAVQPQHF.

This chain uses TRBV2 with TRBJ2-1; TRBD2 matches 7 bases. J was trimmed by 13 bases and V by 6 bases; bases with no gene match: 6. From germline, CDR1 is SNHLY and CDR2 FYNNEI. The CDR3 extends over 11 amino acids. The CDR3 bases are TGTGCCAGCAGCGCCTCGGGAGGCCAGTTCTTC. It translates to CASSASGGQFF.

For the CDR3, the DNA is TGTGCCAGCAGTTTCGTGAACAGGGAGGGGGAAGCTTTCTTT. Amino acids: CASSFVNREGEAFF. The chain has TRBV27 and TRBJ1-1; possibly TRBD1 for D (6 bases). CDR3 size: 14 residues. Trimming removed 3 bases from V and 8 bases from J, with 16 bases in between. The germline V gene has CDR1 MNHEY and CDR2 SMNVEV (reference sequence).